This entry is about one T cell receptor (beta chain). This record belongs to a study of cytomegalovirus exposure and HLA in healthy donors. The primer mix had 60 Vbeta and 13 Jbeta primers. TCRdb keeps only in-frame clones here, not all; method: immunoSEQ multiplex PCR. The sample consists of about 130,000 clones, roughly 74% of them appearing once. Looked up from germline, CDR1 is SGHRS and CDR2 is YFSETQ. This CDR3 region has 14 residues. The V gene end was trimmed by 4 bases and the J gene end by 6 bases; junction bases not matched to a gene: 6. The source material was PBMCs. The sequence was obtained from a man in his forties in good health and CMV-seropositive. The chain joins TRBV5-1 to TRBJ1-1, with 10 bases matching TRBD1. CDR3 region: CASSGGQGLSEAFF. CDR3 DNA sequence: TGCGCCAGCAGCGGGGGACAGGGGCTGTCTGAAGCTTTCTTT.